A selection of T cell receptor beta chains follows, all from one sample in a study of spatial heterogeneity in lung cancer. TCRdb redid the calling of the 5' RACE reads with MiXCR, one entry per CDR3 protein. The data show about 10,000 distinct CDR3 sequences, around 7.3% seen once. The input for sequencing was lung tumor tissue, taken at surgery. Every receptor here comes from a male donor with early-stage non-small cell lung cancer. The CDR3 runs from the conserved cysteine through the conserved F or W. The order of the fields is clone size, J gene, D gene, V gene, CDR3 protein, CDR3 DNA. The D gene is left open where the match is weak. For some rows the clone size is stated as once, few or many, or as a class when expanded; others skip it.

>few|TRBJ2-1|TRBD2|TRBV10-3
CAISDTSGGLSSYNEQFF
TGTGCCATCAGTGATACTAGCGGGGGGTTGAGCTCCTACAATGAGCAGTTCTTC
>many|TRBJ2-1|NA|TRBV5-5
CASSFHSGVGEDEQFF
TGTGCCAGCAGCTTTCATTCAGGGGTCGGTGAAGATGAGCAGTTCTTC
>many|TRBJ1-5|NA|TRBV28
CASSFSRSSNQPQHF
TGTGCCAGCAGTTTTTCCAGGTCGAGCAATCAGCCCCAGCATTTT
>NA|TRBJ2-3|NA|TRBV28
CASSLRTETQYF
TGTGCCAGCAGTTTAAGGACAGAGACGCAGTATTTT
>many|TRBJ2-7|TRBD1|TRBV12-3/TRBV12-4
CASTTGDRVGSYEQYF
TGTGCCAGCACCACTGGGGACAGGGTGGGATCCTACGAGCAGTACTTC
>medium-sized|TRBJ2-5|NA|TRBV5-1
CASSFRVQETQYF
TGCGCCAGCAGCTTTAGGGTCCAAGAGACCCAGTACTTC
>many|TRBJ2-1|NA|TRBV5-6
CASSLGRQVEQFF
TGTGCCAGCAGCTTGGGGAGACAGGTTGAGCAGTTCTTC
>once|TRBJ2-1|NA|TRBV18
CASSPPSQGKGWNEQFF
TGTGCCAGCTCACCACCGTCTCAGGGGAAGGGTTGGAATGAGCAGTTCTTC
>medium-sized|TRBJ2-7|TRBD1|TRBV12-3/TRBV12-4
CASTPGGNYEQYF
TGTGCCAGCACCCCAGGGGGCAACTACGAGCAGTACTTC
>few|TRBJ2-3|TRBD2|TRBV12-3/TRBV12-4
CASSQGLAPDTQYF
TGTGCCAGCAGTCAGGGACTAGCGCCAGATACGCAGTATTTT
>many|TRBJ1-1|NA|TRBV18
CASSSRQNEANTEAFF
TGTGCCAGCTCATCTCGACAGAATGAGGCGAACACTGAAGCTTTCTTT
>few|TRBJ2-1|NA|TRBV20-1
CSATGLGEQFF
TGCAGTGCTACAGGGTTAGGTGAGCAGTTCTTC
>NA|TRBJ2-3|NA|TRBV7-3
CASSPRPTDTQYF
TGTGCCAGCAGCCCCCGACCCACAGATACGCAGTATTTT
>many|TRBJ2-2|TRBD1|TRBV2
CASRLGGITGELFF
TGTGCCAGCAGGCTAGGGGGCATCACCGGGGAGCTGTTTTTT
>many|TRBJ2-1|NA|TRBV28
CALRAASYNEQFF
TGTGCCCTACGGGCAGCCTCCTACAATGAGCAGTTCTTC
>few|TRBJ2-1|NA|TRBV28
CASSLRQPYNEQFF
TGTGCCAGCAGTTTGAGACAGCCCTACAATGAGCAGTTCTTC
>hyperexpanded|TRBJ1-2|NA|TRBV28
CASSFPANYGYTF
TGTGCCAGCAGTTTTCCGGCAAACTATGGCTACACCTTC
>many|TRBJ2-2|NA|TRBV4-2
CASSQEESGGELFF
TGTGCCAGCAGCCAGGAGGAGTCGGGCGGGGAGCTGTTTTTT
>many|TRBJ1-2|NA|TRBV21-1
CASSKSECGSVGYTF
TGTGCCAGCAGCAAGTCGGAATGCGGTTCTGTAGGCTACACCTTC
>few|TRBJ2-2|NA|TRBV7-9
CASSLDGSRGGELFF
TGTGCCAGCAGCTTAGACGGGAGTCGGGGCGGGGAGCTGTTTTTT
>many|TRBJ2-7|NA|TRBV5-1
CASSLSQGREQYF
TGCGCCAGCAGCTTGAGTCAGGGCAGGGAGCAGTACTTC
>many|TRBJ1-3|NA|TRBV3-1
CASSPGLSSGNTIYF
TGTGCCAGCAGCCCCGGACTGAGCTCTGGAAACACCATATATTTT
>medium-sized|TRBJ2-7|TRBD1|TRBV5-1
CASSFVQGINEQYF
TGCGCCAGCAGCTTTGTACAGGGGATCAACGAGCAGTACTTC
>many|TRBJ2-4|NA|TRBV20-1
CSARESSLLAKNIQYF
TGCAGTGCTAGAGAGAGCTCGCTGCTAGCCAAAAACATTCAGTACTTC
>NA|TRBJ1-4|NA|TRBV20-1
CSAIPQVLNEKLFF
TGCAGTGCTATACCACAGGTCCTAAATGAAAAACTGTTTTTT
>many|TRBJ2-1|NA|TRBV19
CASMGGRYNEQFF
TGTGCCAGTATGGGGGGCCGCTACAATGAGCAGTTCTTC
>many|TRBJ1-5|TRBD1|TRBV18
CASSEGAGGNQPQHF
TGTGCCAGCTCAGAGGGGGCAGGAGGCAATCAGCCCCAGCATTTT
>many|TRBJ2-5|TRBD2|TRBV5-6
CATGTSRETQYF
TGTGCCACAGGGACTAGCAGGGAGACCCAGTACTTC
>NA|TRBJ1-5|NA|TRBV6-1
CASMSYQPQHF
TGTGCCAGCATGAGTTATCAGCCCCAGCATTTT
>NA|TRBJ2-1|NA|TRBV5-1
CASSLNEDEQFF
TGCGCCAGCAGCTTAAACGAAGATGAGCAGTTCTTC
>many|TRBJ1-5|TRBD1|TRBV4-2
CASSQDPRGLQPQHF
TGTGCCAGCAGCCAAGATCCGAGGGGGCTTCAGCCCCAGCATTTT
>large|TRBJ1-1|NA|TRBV10-1
CASSQGTEAFF
TGCGCCAGCAGTCAGGGAACTGAAGCTTTCTTT
>medium-sized|TRBJ2-2|NA|TRBV29-1
CSVEASWAGELFF
TGCAGCGTTGAAGCTTCGTGGGCCGGGGAGCTGTTTTTT
>many|TRBJ1-5|TRBD1|TRBV12-3/TRBV12-4
CASSIRRAGGIGQPQHF
TGTGCCAGCAGTATCCGTCGGGCAGGGGGCATCGGTCAGCCCCAGCATTTT
>many|TRBJ2-7|NA|TRBV25-1
CASSELGGASYEQYF
TGTGCCAGCAGTGAACTTGGCGGGGCGTCCTACGAGCAGTACTTC
>NA|TRBJ1-6|NA|TRBV18
CASSRDPNSPLHF
TGTGCCAGCTCGCGGGACCCTAATTCACCCCTCCACTTT
>many|TRBJ2-3|NA|TRBV20-1
CSARDREGTDTQYF
TGCAGTGCTAGGGATAGGGAGGGCACAGATACGCAGTATTTT
>NA|TRBJ2-1|TRBD2|TRBV2
CAVRGEGPYNEQFF
TGTGCCGTCCGAGGGGAGGGTCCCTACAATGAGCAGTTCTTC
>many|TRBJ1-6|TRBD1|TRBV20-1
CSARMRGRGNSPLHF
TGCAGTGCTAGGATGAGGGGGCGAGGTAATTCACCCCTCCACTTT
>few|TRBJ2-7|NA|TRBV24-1
CATSDLGGAYEQYF
TGTGCCACCAGTGATTTAGGGGGAGCCTACGAGCAGTACTTC
>NA|TRBJ2-5|NA|TRBV12-3/TRBV12-4
CASSFGFSRGETQYF
TGTGCCAGCAGTTTTGGATTTTCCCGAGGGGAGACCCAGTACTTC
>many|TRBJ1-3|NA|TRBV12-3/TRBV12-4
CASSPNGRTNTIYF
TGTGCCAGCAGTCCTAACGGGAGGACAAACACCATATATTTT
>medium-sized|TRBJ1-5|NA|TRBV20-1
CSARQGDQPQHF
TGCAGTGCTAGACAGGGAGATCAGCCCCAGCATTTT
>medium-sized|TRBJ1-5|NA|TRBV2
CASSSRAGANQPQHF
TGTGCCAGCAGTTCCCGGGCCGGGGCGAATCAGCCCCAGCATTTT
>NA|TRBJ2-7|TRBD1|TRBV5-1
CASSSQSGTGYGEQYF
TGCGCCAGCAGCTCTCAATCCGGGACAGGGTACGGCGAGCAGTACTTC
>medium-sized|TRBJ2-2|TRBD1|TRBV24-1
CATSDPGTDTGELFF
TGTGCCACCAGTGATCCCGGGACAGACACCGGGGAGCTGTTTTTT